This entry features one TCR beta chain sequence. Antigen: not known. This sample is part of a study of cytomegalovirus exposure and HLA in healthy donors. Clones were read by immunoSEQ multiplex PCR, and TCRdb kept only the in-frame ones, dropping some. Of roughly 140,000 clones listed, about nine tenths are singletons. The CDR3 is made up of 15 amino acids. Trimming took off 3 bases at V and 3 bases at J, with 14 bases between the two ends. Germline CDR1 is LNHDA and CDR2 is SQIVND (reference sequence). Study-wide points: Three CMV-associated chains proved CMV antigen-specific in vitro.

The chain joins TRBV19 to TRBJ1-1; D is ambiguous. The sequence came from a man younger than 30 in good health and CMV-seronegative. Sequencing input: PBMCs. The CDR3 DNA reads as TGTGCCAGTAGTATGCGGAAAGGCGGCGACACTGAAGCTTTCTTT. It codes for CASSMRKGGDTEAFF.